One sample yielded the 9 T cell receptor beta chains listed below, sequenced in a study of beta chain features in type 1 diabetes. The isolated RNA, all of it, was reverse transcribed, so expressed TCRB transcripts were what got sequenced. Libraries were prepared by immunoSEQ multiplex PCR; TCRdb keeps only in-frame clonotypes and omits some of them. The table shows hundreds of thousands of clones, with 13% to 15% occurring only once. The specimen was naive CD4+ T cells from blood. Source of these receptors: a woman aged 40 to 49 in good health.

The chain couples TRBV18 to TRBJ2-1; D is uncertain. Germline V lookup: CDR1 KGHSH, CDR2 LQKENI. The CDR3 loop spans 18 amino acids. The V end lost 4 bases, the J end lost 2 bases, and 21 bases lay between the germline ends. The CDR3 loop is CASSRSDRVRTTYNEQFF. The CDR3 region has the DNA TGTGCCAGCTCACGAAGCGATCGGGTGCGAACAACCTACAATGAGCAGTTCTTC.

A few counts support this clone. This chain connects TRBV19 to TRBJ1-5; TRBD1 matches at 7 bases. Unmatched junction bases numbered 8, after V lost 1 base and J lost 5 bases. There are 16 residues in the CDR3. Germline V CDR1 and CDR2: LNHDA, SQIVND (reference sequence). The chain's CDR3 is CASSIGRDSHYQPQHF. The CDR3 nucleotides read TGTGCCAGTAGTATAGGAAGGGACAGCCACTATCAGCCCCAGCATTTT. Looking up the rest from reference TRBV19 and TRBJ1-5 gives the full variable domain: DGGITQSPKYLFRKEGQNVTLSCEQNLNHDAMYWYRQDPGQGLRLIYYSQIVNDFQKGDIAEGYSVSREKKESFPLTVTSAQKNPTAFYLCASSIGRDSHYQPQHFGDGTRLSIL.

The V call is TRBV27, the J call TRBJ2-2, with D possibly being TRBD2 (5 bases). The germline V gene encodes CDR1 MNHEY and CDR2 SMNVEV (reference sequence). Trimming took 6 bases from V and 8 from J, leaving 16 bases between them. This CDR3 is 14 amino acids long. This CDR3 is CASRVRPSGGELFF. Here the CDR3 DNA reads TGTGCCAGCAGAGTGAGACCAAGCGGAGGGGAGCTGTTTTTT.

The table lists this clone with a few counts. This chain connects TRBV7-2 to TRBJ1-6; D uncertain. The V gene lost 5 bases and the J gene lost 7 bases, with 18 bases spanning the gap. The CDR3 covers 16 residues. Looked up from germline, CDR1 is SGHTA and CDR2 is FQGNSA. The chain's CDR3 is CASSRTLGLMNSPLHF. The CDR3 nucleotides are TGTGCCAGCAGCCGAACCCTGGGCCTTATGAATTCACCCCTCCACTTT.

V and J are TRBV5-4 and TRBJ2-1, with 11 bases that match TRBD2. The junction had 6 bases not matched to a gene; V was cut back by 4 bases and J by 3 bases. The germline V gene has CDR1 SGHNT and CDR2 YYREEE (reference sequence). CDR3 length equals 16 residues. For the CDR3, the DNA is TGTGCCAGCAGCCAAGGACTAGCGGGCAACTACAATGAGCAGTTCTTC. Protein: CASSQGLAGNYNEQFF.

The V call is TRBV6-1, the J call TRBJ2-5; a possible D gene is TRBD2 (6 bases). Near its end, the DNA agrees better with TRBJ2-7, so the J call may be wrong. The CDR3 spans 14 residues. CDR1 is MNHNS and CDR2 is SASEGT in the germline V gene. CDR3 region: CASNGGTSSYEQYF. In DNA, the CDR3 is TGTGCCAGCAACGGCGGGACGAGCTCCTACGAGCAGTACTTC.

This clone has more than one count but fewer than ten. V and J are TRBV18 and TRBJ2-7, with 9 bases fitting TRBD1. The CDR3 covers 14 residues. CDR1 and CDR2 from the germline V gene are KGHSH and LQKENI. The V gene end was trimmed by 5 bases and the J gene end by 5 bases; junction bases not matched to a gene: 7. The CDR3 loop is CASSSGTGYNEQYF. The CDR3 DNA sequence: TGTGCCAGCTCATCCGGGACAGGGTACAACGAGCAGTACTTC. The entire variable domain, with the rest obtained from reference TRBV18 and TRBJ2-7, is as follows: NAGVMQNPRHLVRRRGQEARLRCSPMKGHSHVYWYRQLPEEGLKFMVYLQKENIIDESGMPKERFSAEFPKEGPSILRIQQVVRGDSAAYFCASSSGTGYNEQYFGPGTRLTVT.

The V call is TRBV7-9, the J call TRBJ1-3, with D unresolved. The V gene's germline CDR1 is SEHNR and CDR2 FQNEAQ (reference sequence). There are 13 residues in the CDR3. V lost 7 bases to trimming and J lost 0 bases, with 7 bases between them. The CDR3 loop reads CASISSSGNTIYF. CDR3 nucleotides: TGTGCCAGCATTTCGAGCTCTGGAAACACCATATATTTT.

V usage is TRBV18 and J usage is TRBJ1-1; D may be TRBD1 (6 bases). The CDR3 has 15 amino acids. Per the germline V gene, CDR1 is KGHSH and CDR2 is LQKENI. Trimming took off 6 bases at V and 1 base at J, with 15 bases between the two ends. This chain's CDR3 is CASSRDPTGNTEAFF. The CDR3 DNA sequence: TGTGCCAGCTCCCGTGATCCGACAGGGAACACTGAAGCTTTCTTT.